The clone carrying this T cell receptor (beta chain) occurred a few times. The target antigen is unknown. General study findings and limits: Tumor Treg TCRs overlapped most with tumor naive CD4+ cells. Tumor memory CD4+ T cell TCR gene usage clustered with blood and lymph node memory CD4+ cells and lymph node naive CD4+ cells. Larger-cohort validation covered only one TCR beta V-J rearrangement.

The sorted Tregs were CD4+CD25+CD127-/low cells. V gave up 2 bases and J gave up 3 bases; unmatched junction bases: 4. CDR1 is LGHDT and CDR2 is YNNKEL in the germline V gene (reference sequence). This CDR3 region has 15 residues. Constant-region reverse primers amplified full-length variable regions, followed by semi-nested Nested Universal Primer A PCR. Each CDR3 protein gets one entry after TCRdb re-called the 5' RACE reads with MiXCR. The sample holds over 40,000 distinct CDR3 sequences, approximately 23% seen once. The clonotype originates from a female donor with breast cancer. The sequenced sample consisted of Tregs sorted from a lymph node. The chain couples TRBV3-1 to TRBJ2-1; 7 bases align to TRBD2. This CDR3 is CASSQIRDYYNEQFF. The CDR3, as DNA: TGTGCCAGCAGCCAAATCCGGGACTACTACAATGAGCAGTTCTTC.